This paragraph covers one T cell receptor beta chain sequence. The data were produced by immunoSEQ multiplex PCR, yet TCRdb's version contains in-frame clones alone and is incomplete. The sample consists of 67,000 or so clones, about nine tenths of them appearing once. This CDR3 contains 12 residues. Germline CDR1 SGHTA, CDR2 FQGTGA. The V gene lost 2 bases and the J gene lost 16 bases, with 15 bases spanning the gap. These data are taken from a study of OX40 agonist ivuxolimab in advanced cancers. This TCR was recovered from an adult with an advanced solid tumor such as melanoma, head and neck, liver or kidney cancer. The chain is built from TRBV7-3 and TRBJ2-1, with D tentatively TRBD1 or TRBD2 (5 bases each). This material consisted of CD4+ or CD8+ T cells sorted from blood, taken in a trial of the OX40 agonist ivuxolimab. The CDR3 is CASSLAGTPRFF. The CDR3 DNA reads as TGTGCCAGCAGCTTAGCTGGGACCCCCCGATTCTTC.